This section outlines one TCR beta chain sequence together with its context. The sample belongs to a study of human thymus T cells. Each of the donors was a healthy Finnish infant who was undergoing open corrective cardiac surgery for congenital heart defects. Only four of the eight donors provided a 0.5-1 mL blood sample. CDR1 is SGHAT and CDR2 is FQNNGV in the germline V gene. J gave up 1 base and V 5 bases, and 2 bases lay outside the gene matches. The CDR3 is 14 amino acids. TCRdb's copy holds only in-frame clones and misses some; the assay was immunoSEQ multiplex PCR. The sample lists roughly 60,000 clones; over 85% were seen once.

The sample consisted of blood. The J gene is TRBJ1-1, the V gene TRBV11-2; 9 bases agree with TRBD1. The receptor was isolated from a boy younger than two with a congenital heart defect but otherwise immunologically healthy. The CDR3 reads CASSPGQGNTEAFF. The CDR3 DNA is TGTGCCAGCAGCCCGGGACAGGGGAACACTGAAGCTTTCTTT.